These 26 T cell receptor beta chains came from one sample sequenced in a study of shared clonotypes between healthy human individuals. Sequenced by immunoSEQ multiplex PCR; TCRdb stores in-frame clones only, minus some. This sample has some 2.4 million clones; under 95% occur once, and the top ten carry approximately 0.35%. Sequenced material: naive CD4+ T cells from PBMCs. Subset here: CD45RA+ positively selected. These receptors all stem from a man aged 18-30 years in good health. Some clones in this sample may be carry-over from other donors' samples.

The chain links TRBV25-1 to TRBJ2-3, with 8 nucleotides matching TRBD2. Germline values: CDR1 MGHDK, CDR2 SYGVNS. V gave up 1 base and J gave up 2 bases; unmatched junction bases: 11. This CDR3 has 18 amino acids. The CDR3 sequence: CASSESAGGGRVTDTQYF. The CDR3 DNA follows: TGTGCCAGCAGTGAATCGGCGGGGGGAGGGAGAGTCACAGATACGCAGTATTTT.

For the CDR3, the DNA is TGTGCCAGCAGTTTTTTGGGTGGGGACAGGATCTCTAACTATGGCTACACCTTC. Its protein product is CASSFLGGDRISNYGYTF. The rearrangement joins TRBV27 to TRBJ1-2; 8 bases align to TRBD1. Germline V CDR1 and CDR2: MNHEY, SMNVEV (reference sequence). V was pared by 3 bases and J by 0 bases, with 12 bases of the junction left unmatched. The CDR3 is 18 residues long.

For the CDR3, the DNA is TGTGCCAGCAGCGAGGGGGCAGCGAACACCGGGGAGCTGTTTTTT. Translating it yields CASSEGAANTGELFF. The chain carries TRBV5-4 and TRBJ2-2; 7 bases fit TRBD1. Germline CDR1 and CDR2: SGHNT and YYREEE (reference sequence). V lost 4 bases, J lost 0 bases, and 3 bases stayed unmatched. This CDR3 is built from 15 residues.

The chain employs TRBV11-2 and TRBJ1-1, with D uncertain. Germline CDR1 reads SGHAT; CDR2 reads FQNNGV. The ends were cut back, 6 bases at V and 0 bases at J, with 8 bases in the middle. This CDR3 spans 13 amino acids. The CDR3 coding sequence is TGTGCCAGCAGGGGAATTTTGAACACTGAAGCTTTCTTT. Protein product: CASRGILNTEAFF.

As regards this clone: This CDR3 is also generated by other DNA sequences in the sample. This chain joins TRBV28 and TRBJ2-7; 10 bases fit TRBD2. CDR3 size: 14 residues. Per the germline V gene, CDR1 is MDHEN and CDR2 is SYDVKM. The ends lost 6 bases at V and 3 bases at J; junction bases unmatched: 5. The chain's CDR3 is CASRRLAGSYEQYF. CDR3 bases: TGTGCCAGCAGGAGACTAGCGGGTAGCTACGAGCAGTACTTC.

V usage is TRBV28 and J usage is TRBJ2-1, with 14 nucleotides matching TRBD2. There are 12 residues in the CDR3. Germline CDR1 MDHEN, CDR2 SYDVKM. Trimming cost V 8 bases and J 9 bases; bases outside gene matches: 0. The DNA for the CDR3 is TGTGCCAGCGGGACTAGCGGGGGTGAGCAGTTCTTC. Translating it yields CASGTSGGEQFF.

This sequence joins TRBV7-9 and TRBJ2-7; no clear D. In germline, CDR1 is SEHNR, CDR2 FQNEAQ (reference sequence). V gave up 5 bases and J gave up 4 bases, with 21 bases separating them. The CDR3 is 16 amino acids. Here the CDR3 reads CASSPPPLNPNYEQYF. The CDR3 region has the DNA TGTGCCAGCAGCCCACCACCGTTAAACCCGAATTACGAGCAGTACTTC.

The V gene is TRBV28, the J gene TRBJ2-7, with D perhaps matching TRBD2 (5 bases). The CDR3 spans 16 residues. CDR1 and CDR2 (germline): MDHEN, SYDVKM. V gave up 5 bases and J gave up 0 bases, with 17 bases separating them. For the CDR3, the DNA is TGTGCCAGCAGTACCTTCGGAGGACGTACCTCCTACGAGCAGTACTTC. It yields the protein CASSTFGGRTSYEQYF.

The V gene is TRBV15, the J gene TRBJ1-1; no definite D call. The ends were cut back, 6 bases at V and 0 bases at J, with 5 bases in the middle. The CDR3 consists of 12 residues. Per germline, CDR1 LNHNV and CDR2 YYDKDF (reference sequence). Written as DNA, the CDR3 is TGTGCCACCAGTTCCTTGAACACTGAAGCTTTCTTT. Encoded protein: CATSSLNTEAFF.

The rearrangement joins TRBV2 to TRBJ1-3; D gene ambiguous. The CDR3 loop spans 15 amino acids. The germline V gene encodes CDR1 SNHLY and CDR2 FYNNEI. V shed 7 bases and J shed 0 bases, with 13 bases lying between them. In DNA form, the CDR3 reads TGTGCCAGCAAGGTTGGAGGGATCTCTGGAAACACCATATATTTT. It encodes CASKVGGISGNTIYF.

The rearrangement uses TRBV11-3 and TRBJ2-3; the D gene is possibly TRBD2 (5 bases). Germline values: CDR1 SGHNT, CDR2 YENEEA. The CDR3 has 14 amino acids. V dropped 3 bases and J dropped 0 bases, with 7 bases sitting between them. The chain's CDR3 is CASSFSESTDTQYF. DNA of the CDR3: TGTGCCAGCAGCTTTAGCGAAAGCACAGATACGCAGTATTTT.

The rearrangement links TRBV27 to TRBJ1-5; tentative D call: TRBD1 (5 bases). The CDR3 is made up of 17 amino acids. Germline CDR1 reads MNHEY; CDR2 reads SMNVEV (reference sequence). The V and J ends lost 2 bases and 7 bases respectively, with 21 bases between them. DNA for the CDR3: TGTGCCAGCAGTTTAGGTGGAGGGACCCCTTCAGAGCAGCCCCAGCATTTT. Protein product: CASSLGGGTPSEQPQHF.

This clone came up once. The V and J genes are TRBV11-2 and TRBJ1-6, with D uncertain. V lost 1 base, J lost 7 bases, and 2 bases lay in between. CDR3 size: 12 residues. Germline-derived CDR1 and CDR2 are SGHAT and FQNNGV. The CDR3 loop is CASSLVNSPLHF. The CDR3, as DNA: TGTGCCAGCAGCTTAGTAAATTCACCCCTCCACTTT.

The chain couples TRBV5-1 to TRBJ2-7; TRBD1 or TRBD2 may be the D gene (5 bases each). CDR1 is SGHRS, CDR2 YFSETQ, per germline. The CDR3 totals 15 residues. With 3 bases removed from V and 3 bases from J, the gap between germline ends came to 16 bases. The CDR3 loop reads CASSSPTRGDYEQYF. For the CDR3, the DNA is TGCGCCAGCAGCTCCCCAACTAGGGGAGACTACGAGCAGTACTTC.

This clone has just a few counts. The V call is TRBV27, the J call TRBJ2-2; 9 nucleotides align to TRBD2. CDR3 size: 17 residues. V was pared by 7 bases and J by 5 bases, with 14 bases of the junction left unmatched. CDR1 and CDR2 from the germline V gene are MNHEY and SMNVEV (reference sequence). As DNA, the CDR3 is TGTGCCAGCACTTTCCAGATTAGCGGGAGACGTACCGGGGAGCTGTTTTTT. Protein: CASTFQISGRRTGELFF.

This rearrangement joins TRBV7-6 to TRBJ1-2, with 10 bases matching TRBD1. V lost 4 bases to trimming and J lost 2 bases; unmatched junction nucleotides: 1. CDR1 and CDR2 (germline): SGHVS, FNYEAQ. The CDR3 runs to 14 residues. The CDR3 here is CASSWGQGNYGYTF. CDR3 in DNA: TGTGCCAGCAGCTGGGGACAGGGGAACTATGGCTACACCTTC.

The chain is built from TRBV6-6 and TRBJ2-1; maybe TRBD1 (6 bases). Germline-derived CDR1 and CDR2 are MNHNY and SVGAGI (reference sequence). The V and J ends lost 4 bases and 6 bases respectively, with 13 bases between them. The CDR3 has 14 amino acids. The DNA for the CDR3 is TGTGCCAGCAGTTCCGCAGGACAGCTCAATGAGCAGTTCTTC. Translating gives CASSSAGQLNEQFF.

The J gene is TRBJ2-1, the V gene TRBV4-3; D gene unclear. Deletions cut 0 bases from V and 4 bases from J, with 7 bases between. CDR1 and CDR2 from the germline V gene are LGHNA and YSLEER. This CDR3 has 14 amino acids. CDR3 nucleotides: TGCGCCAGCAGCCAAGATCGAAGTTACAATGAGCAGTTCTTC. Protein sequence: CASSQDRSYNEQFF.

The chain uses TRBV6-6 and TRBJ2-7; D may correspond to TRBD1 or TRBD2 (5 bases each). This CDR3 comprises 13 residues. V was pared by 10 bases and J by 2 bases, with 15 bases between. In germline, CDR1 is MNHNY, CDR2 SVGAGI (reference sequence). CDR3 nucleotides: TGTGCCACCTGCCGGGACGGCACCTACGAGCAGTACTTC. Its translation is CATCRDGTYEQYF.

This sequence joins TRBV10-2 and TRBJ2-7; D remains unclear. Germline CDR1 WSHSY, CDR2 SAAADI. The CDR3 totals 13 residues. The V end lost 6 bases, the J end lost 6 bases, and 15 bases lay between the germline ends. CDR3 residues: CASSDQVPGEQYF. CDR3 DNA: TGCGCCAGCAGCGACCAGGTTCCGGGCGAGCAGTACTTC.

This clone is a singleton in its sample. The rearrangement joins TRBV18 to TRBJ2-3; D unclear. Looked up from germline, CDR1 is KGHSH and CDR2 is LQKENI. V lost 3 bases to trimming and J lost 6 bases, with 10 bases between them. The CDR3 runs to 13 residues. Here the CDR3 reads CASSPSPPDTQYF. In DNA, the CDR3 is TGTGCCAGCTCACCCTCACCCCCCGATACGCAGTATTTT.

The chain links TRBV28 to TRBJ2-6; TRBD2 might be the D (5 bases). The V and J ends lost 1 base and 1 base respectively, with 14 bases between them. Germline CDR1 and CDR2: MDHEN and SYDVKM. This CDR3 spans 18 amino acids. CDR3 amino acids: CASSLLRGSASGANVLTF. The CDR3 nucleotides are TGTGCCAGCAGTTTATTACGGGGTAGCGCATCTGGGGCCAACGTCCTGACTTTC.

The chain carries TRBV7-2 and TRBJ1-1; D perhaps matches TRBD1 (6 bases). Germline-derived CDR1 and CDR2 are SGHTA and FQGNSA. The V gene lost 6 bases and the J gene lost 6 bases, with 17 bases spanning the gap. This CDR3 is 14 amino acids long. The CDR3 region is CASSEYRGLAEAFF. Here the CDR3 DNA reads TGTGCCAGCAGTGAGTACCGGGGGCTTGCTGAAGCTTTCTTT.

The chain combines TRBV4-1 with TRBJ2-1; 10 nucleotides align to TRBD2. V trimming: 2 bases; J trimming: 5 bases; junction bases outside the gene matches: 6. CDR1 is MGHRA, CDR2 YSYEKL, per germline. This CDR3 has 16 residues. In DNA form, the CDR3 reads TGCGCCAGCAGCCAAAATCTAGCGGGAGTAGACAATGAGCAGTTCTTC. Amino acid sequence: CASSQNLAGVDNEQFF.

This chain links TRBV6-6 with TRBJ1-3, with D unclear. Trimming removed 2 bases from V and 0 bases from J, with 8 bases in between. Germline assignment: CDR1 MNHNY and CDR2 SVGAGI (reference sequence). This CDR3 comprises 15 residues. The CDR3 region is CASSYAGTSGNTIYF. CDR3 bases: TGTGCCAGCAGTTACGCCGGAACCTCTGGAAACACCATATATTTT.

The rearrangement uses TRBV7-2 and TRBJ2-7, with D possibly matching TRBD2 (5 bases). Trimming pared 5 bases from V and 2 bases from J, leaving 16 bases between. Germline CDR1 SGHTA, CDR2 FQGNSA. The CDR3 totals 15 residues. Here the CDR3 reads CASSETGTNPYEQYF. CDR3 in DNA: TGTGCCAGCAGCGAAACGGGAACAAACCCCTACGAGCAGTACTTC.